This T cell receptor (beta chain) was found in a study of blood T cell repertoires in COVID-19. Living in about two dozen US areas, the participants were between roughly 18 and 90 years of age. Researchers sorted participants into cohorts using their self-reported clinical history. Germline trimming cut 0 bases from V and 3 bases from J; bases unmatched to any gene: 4. There are 15 residues in the CDR3. The germline gives CDR1 SGDLS, CDR2 YYNGEE. This table comes from immunoSEQ multiplex PCR, and its TCRdb copy is limited to in-frame clones, with some not included. The sample gives more than 110,000 clones, roughly 88% of which show up once; approximately 4.5% is in the top ten.

The sequencing sample was made of PBMCs or T cells enriched from blood (not recorded which). The chain carries TRBV9 and TRBJ2-5, with TRBD1 identical over 8 bases. This receptor was taken from a man aged 50-59 years who had recovered from COVID-19. The CDR3 DNA reads TGTGCCAGCAGCGTAGCCCCGACAGGGGAAGAGACCCAGTACTTC. It codes for CASSVAPTGEETQYF.